This T cell receptor beta chain was sequenced during a study of blood T cell repertoires in COVID-19. On the study more broadly: Sites across the United States, Italy and Spain contributed samples from acute and convalescent COVID-19.

Trimming cost V 3 bases and J 2 bases, with 14 bases left between them. CDR1 is MNHNS, CDR2 SASEGT, per germline. This CDR3 spans 16 amino acids. Sequenced by immunoSEQ multiplex PCR; TCRdb stores in-frame clones only, minus some. The sample has approximately 150,000 clones; around nine tenths are singletons. V gene TRBV6-1 combines with J gene TRBJ1-5; D unclear. The clonotype comes from a human donor in a cohort sampled during active COVID-19. The sample consisted of peripheral blood. This CDR3 reads CASSESGGARNQPQHF. For the CDR3, the DNA is TGTGCCAGCAGTGAGTCCGGAGGCGCGCGCAATCAGCCCCAGCATTTT.